Below, 13 T cell receptor beta chains from the same sample are listed, as sequenced in a study of blood T cell repertoires in COVID-19. This table comes from immunoSEQ multiplex PCR, and its TCRdb copy is limited to in-frame clones, with some not included. Among tens of thousands of clones, approximately 73% were seen once, and the ten largest hold approximately 15%. Sequenced input: peripheral blood. These receptors were collected from a man aged 55 to 70 with COVID-19, enrolled during active disease.

The J gene is TRBJ2-2, the V gene TRBV5-1; 13 bases are shared with TRBD2. Per germline, CDR1 SGHRS and CDR2 YFSETQ. Trimming took 1 base from V and 4 from J; bases not matched to a gene: 4. CDR3 length equals 17 residues. The CDR3 loop reads CASSLTSGRVGTGELFF. DNA for the CDR3: TGCGCCAGCAGCTTGACTAGCGGGAGGGTTGGCACCGGGGAGCTGTTTTTT.

This clone was counted a few times. The chain uses TRBV19 and TRBJ2-3; the D gene is possibly TRBD1 (6 bases). The V gene lost 3 bases and the J gene lost 3 bases, with 13 bases spanning the gap. Germline V CDR1 and CDR2: LNHDA, SQIVND (reference sequence). This CDR3 comprises 15 residues. CDR3 DNA sequence: TGTGCCAGTAGTATCACAGGGTCACTTACAGATACGCAGTATTTT. Its protein is CASSITGSLTDTQYF.

V gene TRBV18 combines with J gene TRBJ2-7, with 8 bases that match TRBD1. This CDR3 is 14 amino acids long. The V segment lost 0 bases and the J segment 2 bases; nucleotides outside the gene matches: 0. The germline gives CDR1 KGHSH, CDR2 LQKENI. The CDR3 nucleotides are TGTGCCAGCTCACCACCACAGGGGGCCTACGAGCAGTACTTC. Its protein is CASSPPQGAYEQYF.

J is TRBJ2-7 and V is TRBV28, with TRBD2 matching 7 bases. From germline, CDR1 is MDHEN and CDR2 SYDVKM. The CDR3 length is 16 residues. Trimming at V came to 1 base and at J to 1 base, leaving 7 bases not matched to a gene. CDR3 in amino acids: CASSLSASGGSYEQYF. CDR3 nucleotide sequence: TGTGCCAGCAGTTTATCAGCTAGCGGCGGATCCTACGAGCAGTACTTC.

The chain carries TRBV5-4 and TRBJ2-2; D ambiguous. V was pared by 0 bases and J by 6 bases, with 6 bases between. CDR1 is SGHNT and CDR2 is YYREEE in the germline V gene (reference sequence). CDR3 size: 13 residues. The CDR3 here is CASSLGLAGELFF. The CDR3, as DNA: TGTGCCAGCAGCTTGGGTCTAGCCGGGGAGCTGTTTTTT.

This chain joins TRBV4-1 and TRBJ1-6; D perhaps matches TRBD1 (6 bases). This CDR3 is 14 amino acids long. V was clipped by 0 bases and J by 14 bases, with 14 bases between them. Germline CDR1 MGHRA, CDR2 YSYEKL. The DNA for the CDR3 is TGCGCCAGCAGCCAAGAGTACAGACAGGTCTCCCTCCACTTT. This translates into CASSQEYRQVSLHF.

The rearrangement joins TRBV28 to TRBJ1-4; a weak D match, TRBD1 (6 bases). The length of the CDR3 is 15 residues. Between the trimmed V and J ends, which lost 6 bases and 6 bases, there was a span of 17 bases. Germline CDR1 MDHEN, CDR2 SYDVKM. Written as DNA, the CDR3 is TGTGCCAGCAGCGAACCCGCAGGGGCCGATGAAAAACTGTTTTTT. Translation gives CASSEPAGADEKLFF.

This chain connects TRBV6-5 to TRBJ1-3; D is perhaps TRBD1 (6 bases). The germline V gene encodes CDR1 MNHEY and CDR2 SVGAGI. The CDR3 contains 13 residues. V gave up 6 bases and J gave up 4 bases, with 10 bases separating them. This CDR3 reads CASRDSPGNTIYF. The DNA for the CDR3 is TGTGCCAGCAGGGACAGTCCAGGAAACACCATATATTTT.

This clone was counted between two and nine times. This sequence joins TRBV18 and TRBJ1-4; D not certain. This CDR3 has 13 amino acids. Germline loops: CDR1 KGHSH, CDR2 LQKENI. Trimming stripped 6 bases from V and 8 bases from J, with 13 bases between. CDR3 in amino acids: CASSPTQEEKLFF. Written as DNA, the CDR3 is TGTGCCAGCTCCCCCACTCAAGAGGAAAAACTGTTTTTT. The variable domain in full, with the rest retrieved from reference TRBV18 and TRBJ1-4, is NAGVMQNPRHLVRRRGQEARLRCSPMKGHSHVYWYRQLPEEGLKFMVYLQKENIIDESGMPKERFSAEFPKEGPSILRIQQVVRGDSAAYFCASSPTQEEKLFFGSGTQLSVL.

The chain joins TRBV3-1 (or the pseudogene TRBV3-2) to TRBJ1-2; 10 nucleotides match TRBD1. The CDR3 is 13 residues long. Germline trimming cut 5 bases from V and 8 bases from J; bases unmatched to any gene: 5. Germline V gene lookup returns CDR1 LGHDT and CDR2 YNNKEL (reference sequence). CDR3 sequence reads: CASSDRGQGGYTF. CDR3 in DNA: TGTGCCAGCAGCGACAGGGGGCAAGGAGGCTACACCTTC.

The table lists this clone with a count of one. V usage is TRBV5-1 and J usage is TRBJ2-3, with 7 bases that match TRBD1. The CDR3 covers 13 residues. From germline, CDR1 is SGHRS and CDR2 YFSETQ. V lost 7 bases to trimming and J lost 2 bases; unmatched junction nucleotides: 4. CDR3 DNA: TGCGCCAGCGGCGGACAGGCCACAGATACGCAGTATTTT. This gives the protein CASGGQATDTQYF. The whole variable domain, remainder taken from reference TRBV5-1 and TRBJ2-3, is KAGVTQTPRYLIKTRGQQVTLSCSPISGHRSVSWYQQTPGQGLQFLFEYFSETQRNKGNFPGRFSGRQFSNSRSEMNVSTLELGDSALYLCASGGQATDTQYFGPGTRLTVL.

The V call is TRBV28, the J call TRBJ2-7; D perhaps matches TRBD2 (7 bases). V lost 3 bases and J 6 bases, leaving 15 bases between the germline ends. Germline-derived CDR1 and CDR2 are MDHEN and SYDVKM. CDR3 length equals 14 residues. In DNA, the CDR3 is TGTGCCAGCAGTTTGGGGGGGCTCCGTTTCGAGCAGTACTTC. Residues: CASSLGGLRFEQYF.

This chain joins TRBV14 and TRBJ2-5; D perhaps matches TRBD2 (6 bases). The CDR3 extends over 14 amino acids. Looked up from germline, CDR1 is SGHDN and CDR2 is FVKESK. Trimming stripped 6 bases from V and 6 bases from J, with 17 bases between. The CDR3 coding sequence is TGTGCCAGCAGTGGGGGAGGACTTTGGCAGACCCAGTACTTC. It codes for CASSGGGLWQTQYF.